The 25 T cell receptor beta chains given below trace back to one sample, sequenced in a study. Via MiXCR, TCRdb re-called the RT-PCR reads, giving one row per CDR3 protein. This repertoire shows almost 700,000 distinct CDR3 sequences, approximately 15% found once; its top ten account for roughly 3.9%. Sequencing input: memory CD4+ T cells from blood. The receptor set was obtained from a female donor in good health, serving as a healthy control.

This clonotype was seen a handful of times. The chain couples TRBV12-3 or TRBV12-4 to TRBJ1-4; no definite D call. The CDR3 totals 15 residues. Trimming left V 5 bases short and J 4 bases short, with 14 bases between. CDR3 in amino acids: CASSPAGRSNEKLFF. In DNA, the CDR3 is TGTGCCAGCAGTCCGGCCGGGAGGAGTAATGAAAAACTGTTTTTT.

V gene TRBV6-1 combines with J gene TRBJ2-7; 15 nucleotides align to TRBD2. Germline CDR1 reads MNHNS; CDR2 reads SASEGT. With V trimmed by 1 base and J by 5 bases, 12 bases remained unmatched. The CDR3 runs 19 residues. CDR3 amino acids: CASSEGWTSGRAKRHEQYF. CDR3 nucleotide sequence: TGTGCCAGCAGTGAAGGTTGGACTAGCGGGAGGGCCAAGAGGCACGAGCAGTACTTC.

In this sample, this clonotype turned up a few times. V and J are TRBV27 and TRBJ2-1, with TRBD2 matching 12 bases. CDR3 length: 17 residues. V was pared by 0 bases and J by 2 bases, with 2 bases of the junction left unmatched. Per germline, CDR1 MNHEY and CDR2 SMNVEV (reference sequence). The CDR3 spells CASSLSTSGRPYNEQFF. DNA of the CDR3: TGTGCCAGCAGTTTATCGACTAGCGGGAGACCCTACAATGAGCAGTTCTTC.

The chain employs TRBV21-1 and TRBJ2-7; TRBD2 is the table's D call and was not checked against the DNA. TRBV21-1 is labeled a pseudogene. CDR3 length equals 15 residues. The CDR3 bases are TGTGCCAGCAGCAAAGAGCCTAGCGGGGACTACGAGCAGTACTTC. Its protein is CASSKEPSGDYEQYF.

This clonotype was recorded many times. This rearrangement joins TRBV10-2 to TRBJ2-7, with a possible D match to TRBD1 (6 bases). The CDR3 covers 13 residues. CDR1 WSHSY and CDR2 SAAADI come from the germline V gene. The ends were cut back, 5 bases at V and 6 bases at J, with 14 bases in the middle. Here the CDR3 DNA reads TGCGCCAGCAGTCGGCAGGGGAATGGCGAGCAGTACTTC. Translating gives CASSRQGNGEQYF.

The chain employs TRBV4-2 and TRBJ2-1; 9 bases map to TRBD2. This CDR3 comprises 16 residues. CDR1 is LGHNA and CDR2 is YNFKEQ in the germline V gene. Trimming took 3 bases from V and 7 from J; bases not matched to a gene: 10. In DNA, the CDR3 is TGTGCCAGCAGCCAGGGACTAGCCACCTACTGGAATGAGCAGTTCTTC. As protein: CASSQGLATYWNEQFF.

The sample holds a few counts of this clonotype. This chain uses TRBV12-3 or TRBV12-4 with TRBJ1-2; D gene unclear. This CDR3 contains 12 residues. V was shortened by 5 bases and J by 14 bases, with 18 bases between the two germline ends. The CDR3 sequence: CASSEEVSGRTF. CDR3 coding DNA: TGTGCCAGCAGTGAAGAGGTATCGGGTCGGACCTTC.

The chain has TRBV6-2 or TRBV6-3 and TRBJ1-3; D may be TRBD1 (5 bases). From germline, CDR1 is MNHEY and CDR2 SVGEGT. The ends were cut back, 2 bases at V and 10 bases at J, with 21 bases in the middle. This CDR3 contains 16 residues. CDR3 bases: TGTGCCAGCAGTTACAGGGGAGGCCATGCCGTTCGGACCATATATTTT. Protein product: CASSYRGGHAVRTIYF.

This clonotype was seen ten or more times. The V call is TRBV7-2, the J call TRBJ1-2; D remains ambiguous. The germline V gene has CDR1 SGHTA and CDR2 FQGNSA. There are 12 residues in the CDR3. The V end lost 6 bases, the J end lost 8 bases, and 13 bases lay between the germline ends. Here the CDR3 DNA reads TGTGCCAGCAGAGAGTGGGGTGGCGGCTACACCTTC. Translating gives CASREWGGGYTF. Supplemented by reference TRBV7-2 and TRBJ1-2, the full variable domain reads GAGVSQSPSNKVTEKGKDVELRCDPISGHTALYWYRQSLGQGLEFLIYFQGNSAPDKSGLPSDRFSAERTGGSVSTLTIQRTQQEDSAVYLCASREWGGGYTFGSGTRLTVV.

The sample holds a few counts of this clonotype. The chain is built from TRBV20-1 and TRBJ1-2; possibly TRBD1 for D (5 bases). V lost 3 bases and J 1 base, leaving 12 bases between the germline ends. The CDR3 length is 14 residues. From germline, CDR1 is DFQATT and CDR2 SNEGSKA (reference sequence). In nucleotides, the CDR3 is TGCAGTGCTAGCGGAGGCAGGGTTAACTATGGCTACACCTTC. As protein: CSASGGRVNYGYTF.

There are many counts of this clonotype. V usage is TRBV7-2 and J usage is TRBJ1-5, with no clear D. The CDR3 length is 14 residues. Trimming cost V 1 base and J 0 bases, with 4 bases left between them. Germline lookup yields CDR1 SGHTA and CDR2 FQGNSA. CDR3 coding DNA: TGTGCCAGCAGCTTAGAAGTTAGCAATCAGCCCCAGCATTTT. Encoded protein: CASSLEVSNQPQHF.

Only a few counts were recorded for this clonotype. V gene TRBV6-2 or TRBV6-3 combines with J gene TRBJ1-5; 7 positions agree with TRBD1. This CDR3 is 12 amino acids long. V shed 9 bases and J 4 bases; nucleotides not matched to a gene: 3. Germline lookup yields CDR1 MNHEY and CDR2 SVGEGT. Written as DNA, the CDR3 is TGTGCCAGTGGGACAGTTAATCAGCCCCAGCATTTT. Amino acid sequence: CASGTVNQPQHF.

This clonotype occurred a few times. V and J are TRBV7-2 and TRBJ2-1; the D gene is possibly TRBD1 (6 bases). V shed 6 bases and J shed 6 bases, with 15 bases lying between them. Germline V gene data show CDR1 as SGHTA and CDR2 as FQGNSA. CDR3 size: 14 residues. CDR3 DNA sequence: TGTGCCAGCAGTGGGACCCCAGGGGCCAATGAGCAGTTCTTC. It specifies CASSGTPGANEQFF.

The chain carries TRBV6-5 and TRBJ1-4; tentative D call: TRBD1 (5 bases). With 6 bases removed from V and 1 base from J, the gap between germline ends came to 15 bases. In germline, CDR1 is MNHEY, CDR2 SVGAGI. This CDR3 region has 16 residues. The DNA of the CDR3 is TGTGCCAGCAGCCCAGAAGGGGTTGTAACTAATGAAAAACTGTTTTTT. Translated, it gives CASSPEGVVTNEKLFF.

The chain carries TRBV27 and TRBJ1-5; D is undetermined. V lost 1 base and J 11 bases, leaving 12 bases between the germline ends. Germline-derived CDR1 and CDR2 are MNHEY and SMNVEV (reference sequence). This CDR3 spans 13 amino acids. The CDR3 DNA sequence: TGTGCCAGCAGTTTATGGCAGTCTGAGACCCAGCATTTT. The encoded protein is CASSLWQSETQHF.

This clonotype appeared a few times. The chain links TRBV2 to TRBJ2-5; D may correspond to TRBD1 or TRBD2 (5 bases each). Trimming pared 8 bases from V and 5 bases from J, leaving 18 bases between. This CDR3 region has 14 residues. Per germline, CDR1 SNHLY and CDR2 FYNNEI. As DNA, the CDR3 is TGTGCCAGCCTCCGGGGCAGGGTATACGAGACCCAGTACTTC. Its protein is CASLRGRVYETQYF.

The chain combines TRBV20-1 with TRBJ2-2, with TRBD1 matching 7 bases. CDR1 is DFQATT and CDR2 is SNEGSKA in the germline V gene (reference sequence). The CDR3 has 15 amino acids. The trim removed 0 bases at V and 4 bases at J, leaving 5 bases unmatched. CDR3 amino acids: CSARDPTGITGELFF. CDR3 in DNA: TGCAGTGCTAGAGACCCGACAGGGATCACCGGGGAGCTGTTTTTT.

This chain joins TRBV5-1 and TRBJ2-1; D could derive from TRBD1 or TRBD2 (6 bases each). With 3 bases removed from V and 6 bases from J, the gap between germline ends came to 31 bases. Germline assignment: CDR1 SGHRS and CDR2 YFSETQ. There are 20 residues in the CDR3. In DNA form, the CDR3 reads TGCGCCAGCAGCTCCCGGGGATTCTCCGGGGGCGCCCCGAGTGGCAATGAGCAGTTCTTC. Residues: CASSSRGFSGGAPSGNEQFF.

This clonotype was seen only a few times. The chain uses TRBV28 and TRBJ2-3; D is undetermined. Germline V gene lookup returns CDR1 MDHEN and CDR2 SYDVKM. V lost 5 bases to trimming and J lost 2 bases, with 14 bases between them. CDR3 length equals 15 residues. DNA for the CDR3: TGTGCCAGCAGTCCGCCGGGCAGTAACACAGATACGCAGTATTTT. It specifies CASSPPGSNTDTQYF.

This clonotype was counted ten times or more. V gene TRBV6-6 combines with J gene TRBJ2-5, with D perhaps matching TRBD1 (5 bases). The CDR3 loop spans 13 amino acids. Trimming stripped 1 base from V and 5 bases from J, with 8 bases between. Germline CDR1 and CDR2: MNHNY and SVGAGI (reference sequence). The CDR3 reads CASSYYQGETQYF. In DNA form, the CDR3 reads TGTGCCAGCAGTTACTATCAGGGCGAGACCCAGTACTTC.

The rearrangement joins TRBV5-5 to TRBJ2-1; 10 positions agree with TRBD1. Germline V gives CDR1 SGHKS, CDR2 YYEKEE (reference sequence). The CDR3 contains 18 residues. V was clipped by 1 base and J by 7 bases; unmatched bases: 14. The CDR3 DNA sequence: TGTGCCAGCAGCTTGTTGGGCTCGGGACAGGGGACGTCAAATGAGCAGTTCTTC. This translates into CASSLLGSGQGTSNEQFF. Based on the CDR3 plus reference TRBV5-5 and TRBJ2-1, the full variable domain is DAGVTQSPTHLIKTRGQQVTLRCSPISGHKSVSWYQQVLGQGPQFIFQYYEKEERGRGNFPDRFSARQFPNYSSELNVNALLLGDSALYLCASSLLGSGQGTSNEQFFGPGTRLTVL.

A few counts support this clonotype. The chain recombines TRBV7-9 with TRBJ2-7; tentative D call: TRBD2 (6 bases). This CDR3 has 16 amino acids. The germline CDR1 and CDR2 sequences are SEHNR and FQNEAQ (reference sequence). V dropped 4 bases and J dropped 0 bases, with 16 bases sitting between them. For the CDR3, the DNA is TGTGCCAGCAGCTCCCCGGGGAGCGGGTTCTCCTACGAGCAGTACTTC. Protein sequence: CASSSPGSGFSYEQYF.

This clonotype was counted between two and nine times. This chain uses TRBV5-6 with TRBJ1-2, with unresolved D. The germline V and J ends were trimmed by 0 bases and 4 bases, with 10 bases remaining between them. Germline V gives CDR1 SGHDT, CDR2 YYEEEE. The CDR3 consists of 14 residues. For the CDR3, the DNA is TGTGCCAGCAGCTTGGCAGGTGGATTCTATGGCTACACCTTC. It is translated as CASSLAGGFYGYTF.

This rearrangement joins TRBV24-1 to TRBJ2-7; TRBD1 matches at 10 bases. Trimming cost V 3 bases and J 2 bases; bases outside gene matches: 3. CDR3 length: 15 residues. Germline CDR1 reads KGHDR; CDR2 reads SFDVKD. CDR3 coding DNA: TGTGCCACCAGTGATGACAGGGGGCGGCCCTACGAGCAGTACTTC. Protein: CATSDDRGRPYEQYF.

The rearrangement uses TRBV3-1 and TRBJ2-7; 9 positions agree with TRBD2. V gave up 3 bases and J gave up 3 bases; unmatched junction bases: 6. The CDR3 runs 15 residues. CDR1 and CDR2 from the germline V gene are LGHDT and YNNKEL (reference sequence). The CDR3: CASSQLNSGSYEQYF. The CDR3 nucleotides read TGTGCCAGCAGCCAGCTTAATAGCGGGAGCTACGAGCAGTACTTC.